This T cell receptor beta chain appears in the sequencing data of a study of blood T cell repertoires in COVID-19. For the study at large: The United States, Italy and Spain supplied acute and convalescent COVID-19 samples. The cDNA or gDNA used as material had been derived from T cells, B-cell-depleted T cells, or PBMCs.

Trimming left V 11 bases short and J 1 base short, with 9 bases between. Germline lookup yields CDR1 PRHDT and CDR2 FYEKMQ (reference sequence). This CDR3 region has 12 residues. Under the authors' procedure: It was from reference gene primer amplification that nucleated cell counts were estimated. Sequencing was performed with immunoSEQ multiplex PCR; in TCRdb, only in-frame clones are kept and a portion is missing. That table gives V, J and clone size, and the DNA gave D and trimming. The sample shows hundreds of thousands of clones, about nine tenths of them seen only once. The V and J genes are TRBV13 and TRBJ1-3; D not certain. Source material: peripheral blood. The TCR was taken from a man aged 55 to 70 who had recovered from COVID-19. The CDR3 sequence is CAARSSGNTIYF. The CDR3 DNA reads TGTGCCGCCAGGTCTTCTGGAAACACCATATATTTT.